Listed here are 15 T cell receptor beta chains from one sample, sequenced in a study of breast tumors, draining lymph nodes, adjacent tissues. TCRdb reprocessed the multiplex PCR reads with MiXCR, giving one entry per CDR3 protein. The sample has 200,000 to 300,000 distinct CDR3 sequences; roughly 31% are singletons. Breast cancer patients provided tissue from their axillary draining lymph nodes. The specimen was axillary lymph node tissue. These receptors originate from a female donor with breast cancer. Some clones in this sample may be carry-over from other donors' samples.

This chain uses TRBV18 with TRBJ2-2; D is uncertain. Looked up from germline, CDR1 is KGHSH and CDR2 is LQKENI. Trimming cost V 2 bases and J 2 bases, with 9 bases left between them. The CDR3 consists of 15 residues. Here the CDR3 DNA reads TGTGCCAGCTCACCAGCGACTCTTAACACCGGGGAGCTGTTTTTT. This gives the protein CASSPATLNTGELFF.

The chain employs TRBV24-1 and TRBJ2-3; possible D gene TRBD1, 5 bases. Looked up from germline, CDR1 is KGHDR and CDR2 is SFDVKD. V was clipped by 8 bases and J by 2 bases, with 7 bases between them. There are 12 residues in the CDR3. CDR3 region: CATTGLTDTQYF. The CDR3 DNA sequence: TGTGCCACCACAGGGCTCACAGATACGCAGTATTTT.

This clonotype appeared many times. This sequence joins TRBV20-1 and TRBJ2-2; D gene uncertain. Trimming removed 1 base from V and 6 bases from J, with 12 bases in between. Germline assignment: CDR1 DFQATT and CDR2 SNEGSKA (reference sequence). The CDR3 extends over 14 amino acids. The CDR3 DNA sequence: TGCAGTGCTAGAGTGACAAGTGGTTCCGGGGAGCTGTTTTTT. Encoded protein: CSARVTSGSGELFF.

The rearrangement joins TRBV6-5 to TRBJ1-5; TRBD1 matches 7 bases. Germline CDR1 is MNHEY and CDR2 is SVGAGI. V shed 5 bases, J shed 6 bases, and the junction held 16 bases outside the gene matches. The CDR3 covers 17 residues. The CDR3 coding sequence is TGTGCCAGCAGTGAAGGGGGGGACAGAGTATACAGTCAGCCCCAGCATTTT. Translated: CASSEGGDRVYSQPQHF.

This clonotype was picked up a small number of times. This rearrangement joins TRBV27 to TRBJ2-7, with D possibly being TRBD1 (6 bases). Looked up from germline, CDR1 is MNHEY and CDR2 is SMNVEV (reference sequence). Trimming shortened V by 8 bases and J by 5 bases, and 16 bases separated the two germline ends. The CDR3 runs to 13 residues. CDR3 sequence: CASGETGPNEQYF. The CDR3, as DNA: TGTGCCAGCGGGGAGACAGGCCCCAACGAGCAGTACTTC.

This clonotype has at least ten counts. V gene TRBV4-1 combines with J gene TRBJ2-1; 13 nucleotides agree with TRBD2. This CDR3 has 15 amino acids. V shed 4 bases and J 9 bases; nucleotides not matched to a gene: 6. Germline V gene data show CDR1 as MGHRA and CDR2 as YSYEKL. CDR3 coding DNA: TGCGCCAGCAGCCTAGGACTAGCGGGAGTAGGTGAGCAGTTCTTC. It yields the protein CASSLGLAGVGEQFF.

In this sample, this clonotype turned up once. One base away lies a much larger clone, so this may be a sequencing read error. The J gene is TRBJ2-7, the V gene TRBV19; D assignment may be TRBD1 or TRBD2 (6 bases each). Germline V gives CDR1 LNHDA, CDR2 SQIVND (reference sequence). The CDR3 is 12 amino acids. CDR3 sequence (DNA): TGTGCCAGTGGAGCCGGGGGCTACGAGCGGTACTTC. This codes for CASGAGGYERYF. Looking up the rest from reference TRBV19 and TRBJ2-7 gives the full variable domain: DGGITQSPKYLFRKEGQNVTLSCEQNLNHDAMYWYRQDPGQGLRLIYYSQIVNDFQKGDIAEGYSVSREKKESFPLTVTSAQKNPTAFYLCASGAGGYERYFGPGTRLTVT.

This clonotype was seen at least ten times. The CDR3 sequence: CATSRGEKNEQYF. CDR3 nucleotide sequence: TGTGCCACCAGCAGAGGGGAGAAGAACGAGCAGTACTTC. V usage is TRBV15 and J usage is TRBJ2-7; TRBD2 is a possible D gene (5 bases). Trimming took off 1 base at V and 5 bases at J, with 9 bases between the two ends. The CDR3 covers 13 residues. CDR1 LNHNV and CDR2 YYDKDF come from the germline V gene (reference sequence).

This clonotype was detected many times. This chain links TRBV7-8 with TRBJ2-7; D may be TRBD2 (6 bases). The CDR3 totals 14 residues. V was trimmed by 5 bases and J by 4 bases, leaving 15 bases between them. Germline CDR1 and CDR2: SGHVS and FQNEAQ. CDR3: CASSPRAGPYEQYF. CDR3 sequence (DNA): TGTGCCAGCAGCCCGAGGGCGGGGCCGTACGAGCAGTACTTC.

This clonotype has a single count. This could be a read error, since a much larger clone is one nucleotide away. The rearrangement joins TRBV11-2 to TRBJ2-1, with D possibly TRBD2 on 6 matching bases. This CDR3 region has 16 residues. Germline CDR1 and CDR2: SGHAT and FQNNGV. Trimming took 5 bases from V and 9 from J, leaving 23 bases between them. The CDR3 DNA reads TGTGCCAGCAGCCCTTGGGGGAGGCCGGACGCGGGTGAGCAGTTCTTC. Encoded protein: CASSPWGRPDAGEQFF.

This clonotype was found a few times. A much larger clone differs by one base, so this may be a read error. The V call is TRBV5-6, the J call TRBJ2-3; TRBD1 is a possible D gene (6 bases). The germline gives CDR1 SGHDT, CDR2 YYEEEE. The CDR3 consists of 15 residues. V was trimmed by 4 bases and J by 3 bases, leaving 15 bases between them. The CDR3: CASSGNRAGTDTQYF. In DNA, the CDR3 is TGTGCCAGCAGCGGGAACAGGGCCGGGACAGATACGCAGTATTTT.

The rearrangement uses TRBV18 and TRBJ1-1; the match to TRBD1 covers 11 bases. The V gene's germline CDR1 is KGHSH and CDR2 LQKENI. The CDR3 runs 15 residues. Trimming at V came to 1 base and at J to 7 bases, leaving 5 bases not matched to a gene. This chain's CDR3 is CASSPRTGGFDEAFF. The DNA of the CDR3 is TGTGCCAGCTCACCACGGACAGGGGGCTTTGATGAAGCTTTCTTT.

This clonotype was detected many times. This chain connects TRBV9 to TRBJ2-3, with 8 bases fitting TRBD2. In germline, CDR1 is SGDLS, CDR2 YYNGEE. This CDR3 has 17 amino acids. V lost 0 bases to trimming and J lost 4 bases; unmatched junction nucleotides: 10. The CDR3 nucleotides are TGTGCCAGCAGCGTAGTCGGGACTAGAGGCTGGGCAGATACGCAGTATTTT. Residues: CASSVVGTRGWADTQYF.

This clonotype was seen at least ten times. The chain combines TRBV19 with TRBJ2-7; 10 nucleotides agree with TRBD1. The CDR3 consists of 13 residues. The ends lost 6 bases at V and 2 bases at J; junction bases unmatched: 1. The germline gives CDR1 LNHDA, CDR2 SQIVND (reference sequence). The CDR3 protein is CASRGQGPYEQYF. CDR3 nucleotide sequence: TGTGCCAGTAGGGGACAGGGGCCCTACGAGCAGTACTTC.

Concerning this clonotype itself: A read error is possible here, since a much larger clone lies one base away. The chain uses TRBV5-6 and TRBJ2-7; TRBD1 aligns across 8 bases. V shed 6 bases, J shed 3 bases, and the junction held 14 bases outside the gene matches. Germline loops: CDR1 SGHDT, CDR2 YYEEEE. The CDR3 contains 16 residues. The CDR3 loop is CASIEHGQGLRYEQYF. The DNA for the CDR3 is TGTGCCAGCATCGAGCACGGACAGGGTTTGCGCTACGAGCAGTACTTC.